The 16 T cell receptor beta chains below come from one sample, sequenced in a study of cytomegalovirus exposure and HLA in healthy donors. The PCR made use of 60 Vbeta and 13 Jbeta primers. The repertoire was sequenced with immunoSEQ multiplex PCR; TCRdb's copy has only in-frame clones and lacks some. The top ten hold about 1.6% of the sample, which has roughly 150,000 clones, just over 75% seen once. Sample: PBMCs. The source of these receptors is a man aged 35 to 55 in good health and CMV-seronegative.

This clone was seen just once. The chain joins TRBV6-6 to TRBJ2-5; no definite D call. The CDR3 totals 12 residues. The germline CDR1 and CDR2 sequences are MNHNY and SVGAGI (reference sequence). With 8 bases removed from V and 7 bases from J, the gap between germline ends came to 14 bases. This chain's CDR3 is CASRPHSGTQYF. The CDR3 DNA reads TGTGCCAGCCGGCCCCACTCGGGGACCCAGTACTTC.

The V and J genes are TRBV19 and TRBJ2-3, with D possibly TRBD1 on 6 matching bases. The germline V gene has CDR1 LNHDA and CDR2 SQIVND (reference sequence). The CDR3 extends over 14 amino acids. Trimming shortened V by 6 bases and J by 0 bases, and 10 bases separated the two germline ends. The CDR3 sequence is CASSNRASTDTQYF. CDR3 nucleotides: TGTGCCAGTAGCAACAGGGCTAGCACAGATACGCAGTATTTT.

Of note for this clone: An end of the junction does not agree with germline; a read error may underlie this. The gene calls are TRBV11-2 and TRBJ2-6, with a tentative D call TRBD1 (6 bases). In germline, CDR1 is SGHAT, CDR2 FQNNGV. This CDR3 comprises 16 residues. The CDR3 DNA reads TGTGCCAGCAGCTCTTTGCAGGGGCCCGGGGCCAACGGCCTGACTTTC. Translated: CASSSLQGPGANGLTF.

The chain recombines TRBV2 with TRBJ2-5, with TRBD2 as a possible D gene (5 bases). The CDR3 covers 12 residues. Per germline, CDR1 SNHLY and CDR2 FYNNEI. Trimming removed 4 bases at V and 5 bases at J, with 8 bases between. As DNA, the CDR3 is TGTGCCAGCAGTGGACTATGGGAGACCCAGTACTTC. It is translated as CASSGLWETQYF.

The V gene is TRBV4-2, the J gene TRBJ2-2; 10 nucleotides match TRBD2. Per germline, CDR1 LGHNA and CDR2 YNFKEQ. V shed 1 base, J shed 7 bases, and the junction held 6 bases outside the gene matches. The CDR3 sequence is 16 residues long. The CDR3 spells CASSQVVGTSVGELFF. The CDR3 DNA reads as TGTGCCAGCAGCCAAGTAGTAGGGACTAGCGTCGGGGAGCTGTTTTTT.

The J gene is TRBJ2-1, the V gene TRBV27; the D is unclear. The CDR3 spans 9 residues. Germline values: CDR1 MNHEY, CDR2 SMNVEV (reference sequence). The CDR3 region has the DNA TGTGTGACGGGCAATGAGCAGTTCTTC. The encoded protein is CVTGNEQFF.

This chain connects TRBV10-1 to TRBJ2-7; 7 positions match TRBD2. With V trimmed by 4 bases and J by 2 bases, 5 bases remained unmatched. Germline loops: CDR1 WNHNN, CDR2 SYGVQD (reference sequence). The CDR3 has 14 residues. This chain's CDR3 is CASSGGEGPYEQYV. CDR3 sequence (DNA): TGCGCCAGCAGTGGGGGGGAGGGACCCTACGAGCAGTACGTC.

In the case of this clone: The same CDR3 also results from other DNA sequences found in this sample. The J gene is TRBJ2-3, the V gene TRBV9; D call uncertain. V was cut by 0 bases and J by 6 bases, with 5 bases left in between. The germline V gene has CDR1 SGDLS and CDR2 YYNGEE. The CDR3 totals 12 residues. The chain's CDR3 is CASSVAGDTQYF. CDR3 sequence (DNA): TGTGCCAGCAGCGTAGCTGGCGATACGCAGTATTTT.

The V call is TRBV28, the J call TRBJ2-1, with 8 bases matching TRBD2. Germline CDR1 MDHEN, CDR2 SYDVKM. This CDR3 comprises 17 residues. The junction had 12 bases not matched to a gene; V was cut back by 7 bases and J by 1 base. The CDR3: CASTPSSGGGSYNEQFF. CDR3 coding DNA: TGTGCCAGCACCCCCTCGTCCGGCGGGGGGTCCTACAATGAGCAGTTCTTC. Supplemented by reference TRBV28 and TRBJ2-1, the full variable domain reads DVKVTQSSRYLVKRTGEKVFLECVQDMDHENMFWYRQDPGLGLRLIYFSYDVKMKEKGDIPEGYSVSREKKERFSLILESASTNQTSMYLCASTPSSGGGSYNEQFFGPGTRLTVL.

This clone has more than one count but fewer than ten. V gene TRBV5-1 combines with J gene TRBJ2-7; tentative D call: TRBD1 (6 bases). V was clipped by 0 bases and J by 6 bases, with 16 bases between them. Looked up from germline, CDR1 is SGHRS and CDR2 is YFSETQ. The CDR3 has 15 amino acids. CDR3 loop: CASSLGGTRGSEQYF. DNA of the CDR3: TGCGCCAGCAGCTTGGGAGGGACAAGGGGAAGCGAGCAGTACTTC.

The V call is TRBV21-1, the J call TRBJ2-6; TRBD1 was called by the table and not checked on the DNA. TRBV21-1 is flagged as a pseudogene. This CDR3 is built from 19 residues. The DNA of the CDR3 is TGTGCCAGCAGCAAAGCCTGGACAGGGGAGGTCTCTGGGGCCAACGGCCTGACTTTC. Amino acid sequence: CASSKAWTGEVSGANGLTF.

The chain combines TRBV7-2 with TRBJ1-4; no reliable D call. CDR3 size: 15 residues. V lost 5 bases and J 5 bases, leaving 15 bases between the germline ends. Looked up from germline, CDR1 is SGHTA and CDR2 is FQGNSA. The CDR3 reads CASSPFGSGNEKLFF. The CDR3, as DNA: TGTGCCAGCAGCCCCTTCGGGAGTGGGAATGAAAAACTGTTTTTT.

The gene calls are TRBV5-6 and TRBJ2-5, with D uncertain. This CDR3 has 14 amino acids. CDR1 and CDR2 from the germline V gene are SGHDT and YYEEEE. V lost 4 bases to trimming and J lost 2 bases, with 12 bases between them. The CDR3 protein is CASSRQADQETQYF. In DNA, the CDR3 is TGTGCCAGCAGCCGGCAGGCCGATCAAGAGACCCAGTACTTC. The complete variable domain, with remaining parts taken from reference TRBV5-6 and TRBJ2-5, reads DAGVTQSPTHLIKTRGQQVTLRCSPKSGHDTVSWYQQALGQGPQFIFQYYEEEERQRGNFPDRFSGHQFPNYSSELNVNALLLGDSALYLCASSRQADQETQYFGPGTRLLVL.

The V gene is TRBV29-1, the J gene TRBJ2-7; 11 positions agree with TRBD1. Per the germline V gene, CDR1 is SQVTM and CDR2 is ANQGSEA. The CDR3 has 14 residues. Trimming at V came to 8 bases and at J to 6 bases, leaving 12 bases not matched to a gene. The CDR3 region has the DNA TGCAGCCCCGACGGGACAGGGGGGATGTCCGAGCAGTACGTC. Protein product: CSPDGTGGMSEQYV.

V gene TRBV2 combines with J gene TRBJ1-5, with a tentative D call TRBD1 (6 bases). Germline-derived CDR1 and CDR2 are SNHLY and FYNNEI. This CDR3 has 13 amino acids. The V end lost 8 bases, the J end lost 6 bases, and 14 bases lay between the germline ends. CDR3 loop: CASEGHRGQPQHF. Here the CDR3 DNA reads TGTGCCAGCGAGGGACACCGGGGTCAGCCCCAGCATTTT.

DNA of the CDR3: TGTGCCAGCGGGCCAGAGAGGGCACGTGAGACCCAGTACTTC. Protein sequence: CASGPERARETQYF. This sequence joins TRBV27 and TRBJ2-5, with a possible D match to TRBD2 (5 bases). V was shortened by 8 bases and J by 5 bases, with 18 bases between the two germline ends. Per the germline V gene, CDR1 is MNHEY and CDR2 is SMNVEV (reference sequence). The length of the CDR3 is 14 residues.